The entry below gives a single T cell receptor (beta chain) sequence along with its context. The antigen is undetermined. This sample was included in a study of shared clonotypes between healthy human individuals. Study overall: Three plates each covered CD4 naive and memory; CD8 naive two, CD8 memory one.

Findings and caveats of the study: Relative to memory subsets, naive subsets generally showed larger estimated richness. Among donors, the sharing of clonotypes was expected to be influenced by sequencing depth.

TCRdb's copy holds only in-frame clones and misses some; the assay was immunoSEQ multiplex PCR. The sample carries 2 million or so clones, roughly 94% recorded once. The CDR3 contains 17 residues. Losses at the gene ends were 3 bases for V and 4 bases for J; bases not matched to a gene: 11. Per germline, CDR1 SGHNT and CDR2 YYREEE (reference sequence). The sample taken for sequencing was naive CD4+ T cells sorted from blood. Stated subset: CD45RA+ positively selected. The chain carries TRBV5-4 and TRBJ2-5; 11 positions agree with TRBD2. This sequence was found in a man aged 18 to 29 in good health. Here the CDR3 DNA reads TGTGCCAGCAGCTACGATCGAACTAGCGGGAGTTCAGAGACCCAGTACTTC. This encodes CASSYDRTSGSSETQYF.